The present T cell receptor beta chain was sequenced within a study of blood T cells in healthy people across ages (dated by TCRdb to between 2014 and 2017). A note on the overall study: Template switching captured roughly one uniquely barcoded TCR beta cDNA molecule per two T cells in model experiments. To avoid experimental bias, donors of different ages were spread randomly across the sequencing lanes. Donors were grouped into four age groups: young (average approximately 16 years), middle-aged (over 35), aged (roughly 67) and long-lived (approximately 81). The study measured age-related changes in TCR beta repertoire diversity using deep sequencing normalized with unique cDNA molecular identifiers. Two additional independent replicas of 1 million unique cDNA reads from the same blood draw were analyzed for two donors (one aged 18 to 29 and one aged 80 or older).

This clonotype was seen ten or more times. This receptor's antigen is unknown. Base qualities are missing; no much larger clone stands one base away. Donors were under 40 systemically healthy Caucasian individuals from Russia aged roughly 6 to 90 years. Approximately 9 milliliters of peripheral blood were collected from each donor into EDTA-treated Vacutainer tubes. Ficoll-Paque density-gradient centrifugation was used to isolate PBMCs, with at least 6.5 million per sample. Total RNA, at least 6 micrograms per sample, was extracted from PBMCs with Trizol reagent. Naive CD45RAhigh/CD27high T cell percentages were measured by flow cytometry on a PBMC aliquot from every donor. Library creation used 5' RACE. This sample was sequenced with an Illumina HiSeq 2500. The second PCR ran for roughly 7 to 12 cycles and used a J-beta primer mix along with a sample-barcoded 5' primer. Each TCR beta cDNA molecule received a unique molecular identifier from a template-switch 5' adaptor carrying 12 random nucleotides. At least 3 million CDR3-containing paired-end reads were obtained from each sample. First-strand cDNA was synthesized from all RNA with the Mint cDNA synthesis kit, primed by a TRBC-specific oligonucleotide. Following uracil-DNA glycosylase treatment, a first 18-cycle PCR with universal primers M1SS and BC2_uni_R was performed on all cDNA. As for how the authors treated the data: For normalization, 1 million high-quality reads were randomly selected from each sample, with every read carrying a distinct molecular identifier. Reads with shared molecular identifiers were discarded instead of being binned into consensus sequences. CDR3 identification, clonotype clustering and error correction used MiTCR with a Q25 quality threshold and the strictest error-elimination algorithm. A nonparametric unseen species model using Euler transformation provided a lower-bound estimate of total TCR beta diversity. TCRdb trimmed the raw reads at Q25, called clones with MiXCR and kept productive beta chains. Identical CDR3 proteins give one entry, which carries the most common genes and DNA. The V and J calls were determined by TCRdb, not by the authors. This sample lists some 750,000 distinct CDR3 sequences; about 24% were detected once. The ten biggest clones cover roughly 22% of the sample.

The germline V gene (reference sequence) yields SEHNR for CDR1 and FQNEAQ for CDR2. Trimming removed 5 bases from V and 2 bases from J; the gene matches leave 12 bases unexplained. The CDR3 numbers 17 residues from cysteine through phenylalanine. The DNA shown is the 51-base CDR3, in frame from base 1. On the study overall, not on this receptor specifically: Because profiling used bulk unsorted PBMCs, naive and antigen-experienced compartments could not be compared conclusively. Compared with the aged group, the long-lived group had more naive CD4+ T cells, fewer expanded clones and increased TCR diversity, suggesting age selection. As age increased, observed TCR beta diversity per million T cells dropped in a roughly linear way, and a significant reduction was already evident by age 40. Because donor CMV infection status was unknown, age-related changes in expanded clonotypes were potentially confounded. Observed TCR beta diversity correlated strongly with the percentage of naive T cells measured by flow cytometry. Estimates of total diversity from one million sequenced T cells were regarded as lower bounds and underestimates.

This sequence originates from a man between 65 and 80 years old in good health. The chain was built from TRBV7-9 and TRBJ2-7; 10 bases in between match TRBD2. Specimen: blood. CDR3 protein: CASSPKLTSGATYEQYF. The sequenced DNA: TGTGCCAGCAGCCCAAAACTTACTAGCGGGGCCACCTACGAGCAGTACTTC. Here the CDR3 is joined to the reference TRBV7-9 and TRBJ2-7 genes, and the full variable domain is: DTGVSQNPRHKITKRGQNVTFRCDPISEHNRLYWYRQTLGQGPEFLTYFQNEAQLEKSRLLSDRFSAERPKGSFSTLEIQRTEQGDSAMYLCASSPKLTSGATYEQYFGPGTRLTVT.